This is a list of T cell receptor beta chains from one sample in a study of shared clonotypes between healthy human individuals. Clones were read by immunoSEQ multiplex PCR, and TCRdb kept only the in-frame ones, dropping some. In the table there are about 2.4 million clones, over 85% of which are singletons. Specimen: naive CD4+ T cells from PBMCs. The receptors originated from a young man in good health. Some clones in this sample may be carry-over from other donors' samples. Each CDR3 is given with its conserved first and last residue. A D gene is named only where the DNA matches it firmly. Part of the rows lack a size; the others show once, few, many or a class for expanded clones.

cdr3_aa cdr3_nt clone_size j_call d_call v_call
CASSPRDSDGYTF TGTGCCAGCTCGCCCCGGGACAGTGATGGCTACACCTTC . TRBJ1-2 TRBD1 TRBV18
CASSDGQGNYGYTF TGTGCCAGCAGTGATGGACAGGGTAACTATGGCTACACCTTC . TRBJ1-2 TRBD1 TRBV6-1
CASSKVLPPPGINEQFF TGTGCCAGCAGCAAAGTCCTCCCACCCCCGGGGATCAATGAGCAGTTCTTC . TRBJ2-1 . TRBV21-1
CASSSLGEQYF TGTGCCAGCAGCTCACTAGGCGAGCAGTACTTC . TRBJ2-7 . TRBV7-2
CASSPERQEWGYTF TGTGCCAGCTCACCTGAGAGACAGGAGTGGGGCTACACCTTC . TRBJ1-2 . TRBV18
CASSGGGGSYNEQFF TGTGCCAGCAGTGGCGGTGGAGGCTCCTACAATGAGCAGTTCTTC once TRBJ2-1 . TRBV2
CASSPTLAGGGYEQYF TGTGCCAGCTCACCAACCTTGGCGGGAGGCGGCTACGAGCAGTACTTC . TRBJ2-7 TRBD2 TRBV18
CASSEEGEKLFF TGTGCCAGCAGCGAAGAAGGAGAAAAACTGTTTTTT . TRBJ1-4 . TRBV7-8
CASRKVASGTYEQYF TGTGCCAGCAGGAAGGTGGCTAGCGGGACGTACGAGCAGTACTTC . TRBJ2-7 TRBD2 TRBV27
CASSLRGGRSTGELFF TGTGCCAGCAGCTTGCGCGGGGGGCGTTCGACCGGGGAGCTGTTTTTT . TRBJ2-2 TRBD2 TRBV5-4
CASSLTRNTEAFF TGTGCCAGCAGCTTAACCCGCAACACTGAAGCTTTCTTT . TRBJ1-1 . TRBV7-3
CASSLAGTGELDTQYF TGCGCCAGCAGCTTGGCCGGGACAGGGGAGTTAGATACGCAGTATTTT . TRBJ2-3 TRBD1 TRBV5-1
CASRTSLAGVFHEQFF TGTGCCAGCCGTACTTCTTTAGCGGGAGTTTTTCATGAGCAGTTCTTC . TRBJ2-1 TRBD2 TRBV18
CASSLQGVGYEQYF TGTGCCAGCAGCCTACAGGGGGTAGGCTACGAGCAGTACTTC . TRBJ2-7 TRBD1 TRBV7-2
CASRVASETQYF TGTGCCAGCAGGGTGGCGTCAGAGACCCAGTACTTC . TRBJ2-5 . TRBV28
CASSLRYTGETQYF TGTGCCAGCAGCTTAAGGTACACCGGAGAGACCCAGTACTTC . TRBJ2-5 . TRBV11-2
CASSQEGTGVYYEQYF TGCGCCAGCAGCCAAGAGGGGACAGGAGTATACTACGAGCAGTACTTC . TRBJ2-7 TRBD1 TRBV4-1
CASSLPGLAGETQYF TGTGCCAGCAGTTTGCCGGGACTAGCGGGAGAGACCCAGTACTTC . TRBJ2-5 TRBD2 TRBV28
CASSPVGSGILNEQFF TGTGCCAGCAGCCCCGTTGGTAGCGGGATACTAAATGAGCAGTTCTTC . TRBJ2-1 TRBD2 TRBV11-2
CATSREGGNSYEQYF TGTGCCACCAGCAGAGAGGGCGGGAACTCCTACGAGCAGTACTTC . TRBJ2-7 . TRBV15
CASTRQGQGELFF TGTGCCAGCACCCGACAGGGACAAGGGGAGCTGTTTTTT . TRBJ2-2 TRBD1 TRBV6-1
CASSEGQWTGEQFF TGTGCCAGCAGTGAAGGACAGTGGACGGGTGAGCAGTTCTTC . TRBJ2-1 . TRBV6-1
CASSPLAGGPSTDTQYF TGTGCCAGCAGTCCACTAGCGGGAGGACCTAGCACAGATACGCAGTATTTT . TRBJ2-3 TRBD2 TRBV28
CARSCWGPQIKNIQYF TGTGCCAGAAGCTGCTGGGGGCCGCAGATCAAGAACATTCAGTACTTC . TRBJ2-4 . TRBV5-3
CASSYSSRGQGYGYTF TGTGCCAGCAGTTACTCGTCCAGGGGGCAAGGCTATGGCTACACCTTC . TRBJ1-2 TRBD1 TRBV6-5
CASSTTSGGGSYNEQFF TGTGCCAGCAGCACCACCTCGGGGGGCGGGTCCTACAATGAGCAGTTCTTC . TRBJ2-1 . TRBV27
CASSLIAGTGVSGNTIYF TGTGCCAGCTCACTCATCGCCGGGACAGGGGTCTCTGGAAACACCATATATTTT . TRBJ1-3 TRBD1 TRBV18
CASSVVTGTDTQYF TGTGCCAGCAGCGTCGTGACAGGCACAGATACGCAGTATTTT . TRBJ2-3 . TRBV9
CASTHPRGPNGELFF TGTGCCAGCACCCATCCCAGGGGGCCGAACGGGGAGCTGTTTTTT . TRBJ2-2 TRBD1 TRBV6-1
CASSLWAGRSSYEQYF TGTGCCAGCAGCTTATGGGCAGGCCGAAGCTCCTACGAGCAGTACTTC . TRBJ2-7 . TRBV13
CASSPLGRGGEQYF TGTGCCAGCAGTCCACTCGGCAGGGGTGGCGAGCAGTACTTC . TRBJ2-7 . TRBV28
CASSLSGNEQFF TGCGCCAGCAGCTTGTCAGGCAATGAGCAGTTCTTC once TRBJ2-1 . TRBV5-1
CASSQGQNTEAFF TGTGCCAGCAGCCAAGGACAAAACACTGAAGCTTTCTTT . TRBJ1-1 . TRBV7-9
CSVEGKREQFF TGCAGCGTTGAAGGAAAGCGGGAGCAGTTCTTC . TRBJ2-1 . TRBV29-1
CASSPGTGGRETQYF TGCGCCAGCAGCCCCGGGACAGGGGGCCGGGAGACCCAGTACTTC once TRBJ2-5 TRBD1 TRBV4-1
CASSKENRGRDTQYF TGTGCCAGCAGCAAAGAGAACAGGGGGCGGGATACGCAGTATTTT . TRBJ2-3 . TRBV21-1
CAISGGSKELAYNEQFF TGTGCCATCAGTGGGGGGTCTAAGGAACTAGCGTATAATGAGCAGTTCTTC . TRBJ2-1 TRBD2 TRBV10-3
CASSLLGRGLAGETQYF TGTGCCAGCAGCTTACTAGGACGGGGACTCGCCGGGGAGACCCAGTACTTC . TRBJ2-5 . TRBV7-2
CASSPRPGLAGVDGELFF TGTGCCAGCAGCCCCCGTCCCGGACTAGCGGGAGTAGACGGGGAGCTGTTTTTT . TRBJ2-2 TRBD2 TRBV27
CASSLGRRETQYF TGTGCCAGCAGCTTGGGACGGAGAGAGACCCAGTACTTC . TRBJ2-5 . TRBV5-6
CASSQLQLPGHTQYF TGTGCCAGCAGCCAACTGCAGCTGCCCGGGCATACGCAGTATTTT . TRBJ2-3 . TRBV2